The rows below give T cell receptor beta chains drawn from one sample of a study of memory CD4+ T cells and cytomegalovirus serostatus. The repertoire was sequenced with immunoSEQ multiplex PCR; TCRdb's copy has only in-frame clones and lacks some. The repertoire holds 60,000 to 75,000 clones, around three quarters seen once, with less than 0.6% in the top ten. The sequenced sample was memory CD4+ T cells from blood. The receptors derive from an adult in good health and CMV-seronegative. Some clones in this sample may be carry-over from other donors' samples. The CDR3 runs from the conserved cysteine through the conserved F or W. The D gene is left open where the match is weak. Where a row states a size, it is once, few, many or the class of an expanded clone; other rows omit it.

clone_size	v_call	j_call	d_call	cdr3_aa	cdr3_nt
NA	TRBV27	TRBJ1-6	NA	CASSQRDSPLHF	TGTGCCAGCAGTCAGAGAGATTCACCCCTCCACTTT
few	TRBV29-1	TRBJ2-5	NA	CSVEDEMGAVRETQYF	TGCAGCGTTGAAGATGAGATGGGGGCCGTTAGGGAGACCCAGTACTTC
NA	TRBV9	TRBJ1-4	NA	CASSVAATNEKLFF	TGTGCCAGCAGCGTGGCGGCAACTAATGAAAAACTGTTTTTT
NA	TRBV27	TRBJ2-7	TRBD1	CASSLYPKRGLNEQYF	TGTGCCAGCAGTTTATACCCCAAGAGGGGGCTAAACGAGCAGTACTTC
NA	TRBV6-5	TRBJ1-2	NA	CASSYRGTDGYTF	TGTGCCAGCAGTTACCGGGGGACCGATGGCTACACCTTC
NA	TRBV7-2	TRBJ2-5	TRBD2	CASSFSLAEETQYF	TGTGCCAGCAGCTTTTCACTAGCGGAAGAGACCCAGTACTTC
NA	TRBV9	TRBJ2-7	TRBD2	CASSVGAAGGPSEQYF	TGTGCCAGCAGCGTAGGGGCGGCGGGAGGGCCCAGCGAGCAGTACTTC
NA	TRBV7-9	TRBJ1-2	NA	CASSLVAADGYTF	TGTGCCAGCAGCTTAGTGGCGGCAGATGGCTACACCTTC
NA	TRBV7-7	TRBJ2-3	NA	CASSPKGGADTQYF	TGTGCTAGCAGCCCGAAAGGAGGGGCAGATACGCAGTATTTT
NA	TRBV7-8	TRBJ1-2	NA	CASTPGGLSRGYTF	TGTGCCAGCACCCCTGGGGGGTTGTCGCGGGGCTACACCTTC
NA	TRBV29-1	TRBJ2-7	NA	CSVKSRSAEYF	TGCAGCGTTAAGTCCCGGTCGGCAGAGTACTTC
medium-sized	TRBV2	TRBJ2-7	TRBD2	CAGAGLSYEQYF	TGTGCCGGCGCGGGACTATCCTACGAGCAGTACTTC
NA	TRBV20-1	TRBJ1-1	NA	CSASDGLEAFF	TGCAGTGCTAGTGACGGGCTTGAAGCTTTCTTT
NA	TRBV7-2	TRBJ2-3	NA	CASSARSPSTDTQYF	TGTGCCAGCAGCGCGCGGAGTCCTAGCACAGATACGCAGTATTTT
NA	TRBV30	TRBJ2-1	NA	CAYKGGHPHNEQFF	TGTGCCTATAAAGGGGGGCACCCCCACAATGAGCAGTTCTTC
few	TRBV6-6	TRBJ2-7	TRBD1	CASSWTGSVYEQYF	TGTGCCAGCAGTTGGACAGGGTCTGTGTACGAGCAGTACTTC
NA	TRBV29-1	TRBJ2-5	TRBD1	CSVGTGGAGETQYF	TGCAGCGTGGGTACAGGGGGCGCAGGGGAGACCCAGTACTTC
few	TRBV10-3	TRBJ1-2	TRBD1	CAISGPGQGRGGYTF	TGTGCCATCAGTGGGCCGGGACAGGGAAGAGGTGGCTACACCTTC
NA	TRBV6-1	TRBJ1-2	TRBD1	CASRSTGARGGYTF	TGTGCCAGCAGATCGACAGGGGCAAGGGGGGGCTACACCTTC
NA	TRBV28	TRBJ2-1	TRBD2	CASSTAGSSYNEQFF	TGTGCCAGCAGTACAGCGGGATCTTCCTACAATGAGCAGTTCTTC
NA	TRBV9	TRBJ1-6	NA	CASSVGAGTNSPLHF	TGTGCCAGCAGCGTAGGAGCAGGGACCAATTCACCCCTCCACTTT
NA	TRBV7-2	TRBJ2-3	TRBD2	CASSLVAGGNTDTQYF	TGTGCCAGCAGCTTAGTGGCGGGGGGGAACACAGATACGCAGTATTTT
NA	TRBV19	TRBJ2-7	NA	CASRDSYSSYEQYF	TGTGCCAGTAGGGACAGCTACAGCTCCTACGAGCAGTACTTC
NA	TRBV2	TRBJ1-4	TRBD1	CASRTPRGRVEKLFF	TGTGCCAGCAGAACACCGAGGGGGCGGGTTGAAAAACTGTTTTTT
NA	TRBV19	TRBJ1-1	NA	CASSAQANTEAFF	TGTGCCAGTAGTGCTCAGGCGAACACTGAAGCTTTCTTT
once	TRBV4-1	TRBJ2-2	TRBD1	CASSQDRVSLSGELFF	TGCGCCAGCAGTCAAGACAGGGTGAGCCTATCCGGGGAGCTGTTTTTT